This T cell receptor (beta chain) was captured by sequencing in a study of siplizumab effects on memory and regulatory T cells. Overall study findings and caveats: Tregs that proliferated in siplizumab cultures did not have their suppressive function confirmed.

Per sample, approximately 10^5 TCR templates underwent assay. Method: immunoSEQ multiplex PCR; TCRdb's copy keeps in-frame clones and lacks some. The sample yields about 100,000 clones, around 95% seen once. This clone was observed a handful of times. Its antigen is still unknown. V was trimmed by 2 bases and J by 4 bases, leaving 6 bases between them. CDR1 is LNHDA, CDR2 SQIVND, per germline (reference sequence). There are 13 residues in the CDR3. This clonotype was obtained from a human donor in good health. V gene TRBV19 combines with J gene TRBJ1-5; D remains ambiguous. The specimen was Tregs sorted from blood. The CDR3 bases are TGTGCCAGTAGTATAAACGGAAATCAGCCCCAGCATTTT. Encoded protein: CASSINGNQPQHF. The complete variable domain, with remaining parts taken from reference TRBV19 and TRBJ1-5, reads DGGITQSPKYLFRKEGQNVTLSCEQNLNHDAMYWYRQDPGQGLRLIYYSQIVNDFQKGDIAEGYSVSREKKESFPLTVTSAQKNPTAFYLCASSINGNQPQHFGDGTRLSIL.